Listed below are T cell receptor beta chains from one sample, sequenced in a study of shared clonotypes between healthy human individuals. Libraries were prepared by immunoSEQ multiplex PCR; TCRdb keeps only in-frame clonotypes and omits some of them. Counted here are some 680,000 clones, around 78% occurring once; the ten biggest clones make up roughly 1.9%. The sample was memory CD4+ T cells sorted from blood. These TCRs come from a woman between 25 and 40 years old in good health. CDR3s include the opening cysteine and the closing phenylalanine or tryptophan. Each record gives: CDR3 length, V gene, clone size, J gene, D gene, CDR3 protein, CDR3 DNA. The D gene is left open where the match is weak. Size values are once, few and many counts, or a class for expanded clones, and some rows have none.

len: 15; v_gene: TRBV28; abundance: -; j_gene: TRBJ2-3; d_gene: TRBD1; CDR3aa: CASSARQGTLLTQYF; CDR3nt: TGTGCCAGCAGTGCACGACAGGGGACGTTGCTTACGCAGTATTTT
len: 15; v_gene: TRBV11-2; abundance: -; j_gene: TRBJ2-3; d_gene: -; CDR3aa: CASSLNTDGTDTQYF; CDR3nt: TGTGCCAGCAGCTTAAACACGGACGGGACAGATACGCAGTATTTT
len: 15; v_gene: TRBV4-2; abundance: -; j_gene: TRBJ1-5; d_gene: -; CDR3aa: CASSQGHGSNQPQHF; CDR3nt: TGTGCCAGCAGCCAAGGCCACGGTAGCAATCAGCCCCAGCATTTT
len: 13; v_gene: TRBV7-9; abundance: -; j_gene: TRBJ2-7; d_gene: TRBD2; CDR3aa: CASSLAGVNEQYF; CDR3nt: TGTGCCAGCAGCCTAGCGGGAGTAAACGAGCAGTACTTC
len: 14; v_gene: TRBV18; abundance: -; j_gene: TRBJ1-2; d_gene: -; CDR3aa: CASSPGREGRGYTF; CDR3nt: TGTGCCAGCTCACCCGGTAGAGAGGGGCGTGGCTACACCTTC
len: 12; v_gene: TRBV5-1; abundance: -; j_gene: TRBJ2-5; d_gene: -; CDR3aa: CASSYEAETQYF; CDR3nt: TGCGCCAGCAGTTACGAAGCAGAGACCCAGTACTTC
len: 15; v_gene: TRBV7-9; abundance: -; j_gene: TRBJ1-1; d_gene: -; CDR3aa: CASSADPGSRTEAFF; CDR3nt: TGTGCCAGCAGCGCCGACCCCGGGAGTAGGACTGAAGCTTTCTTT
len: 15; v_gene: TRBV5-4; abundance: few; j_gene: TRBJ2-5; d_gene: -; CDR3aa: CASSLGGQSGETQYF; CDR3nt: TGTGCCAGCAGCTTGGGTGGACAGTCGGGAGAGACCCAGTACTTC
len: 12; v_gene: TRBV28; abundance: -; j_gene: TRBJ1-1; d_gene: -; CDR3aa: CASFSRDEKAFF; CDR3nt: TGTGCCAGCTTTAGCAGGGACGAGAAAGCTTTCTTT
len: 16; v_gene: TRBV5-1; abundance: once; j_gene: TRBJ2-3; d_gene: TRBD2; CDR3aa: CASSKKLAGGTDTQYF; CDR3nt: TGCGCCAGCAGCAAAAAACTAGCGGGAGGCACAGATACGCAGTATTTT
len: 15; v_gene: TRBV7-8; abundance: -; j_gene: TRBJ1-1; d_gene: -; CDR3aa: CASSTDTPGRTEAFF; CDR3nt: TGTGCCAGCAGTACCGACACCCCAGGTAGGACTGAAGCTTTCTTT
len: 17; v_gene: TRBV7-2; abundance: -; j_gene: TRBJ2-2; d_gene: TRBD2; CDR3aa: CASSLVGAGANTGELFF; CDR3nt: TGTGCCAGCAGCTTAGTAGGGGCGGGGGCGAACACCGGGGAGCTGTTTTTT